The clone carrying this T cell receptor (beta chain) has at least ten counts. The data originate from a study of low-dose radiotherapy and immunotherapy resistance in tumors. About the study: With cycle 1 day 1 as the start, patients took oral aspirin 300 mg daily for four cycles.

Time point reported: before trial treatment. Priming of first-strand cDNA relied on TRAV- and TRBV-specific primers (covering alpha and beta chains). A constant-region primer paired with the V-primer adapter amplified TCRs over approximately 18 PCR cycles. TCRdb used MiXCR to reprocess the reads, holding one entry per CDR3 protein. The sample contains 65,000 to 100,000 distinct CDR3 sequences, 18% of which appear only once. The CDR3 contains 15 residues. V lost 0 bases to trimming and J lost 1 base, with 8 bases between them. Germline CDR1 is SGHDT and CDR2 is YYEEEE. This sequence was found in a male donor with prostate cancer. The sample was PBMCs, taken before treatment. The gene calls are TRBV5-6 and TRBJ1-5; a weak D match, TRBD1 (6 bases). CDR3 nucleotides: TGTGCCAGCAGCTTGGGAGACAGGAGCAATCAGCCCCAGCATTTT. Translation gives CASSLGDRSNQPQHF.